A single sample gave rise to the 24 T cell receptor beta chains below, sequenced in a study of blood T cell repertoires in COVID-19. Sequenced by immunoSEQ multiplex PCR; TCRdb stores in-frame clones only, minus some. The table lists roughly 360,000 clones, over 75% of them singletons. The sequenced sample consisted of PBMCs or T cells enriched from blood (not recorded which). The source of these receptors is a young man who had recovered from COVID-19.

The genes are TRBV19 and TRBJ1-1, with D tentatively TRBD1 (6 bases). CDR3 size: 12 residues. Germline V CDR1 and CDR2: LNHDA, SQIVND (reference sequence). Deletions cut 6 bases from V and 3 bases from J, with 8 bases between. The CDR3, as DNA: TGTGCCAGTAGCAGGACAGACACTGAAGCTTTCTTT. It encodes CASSRTDTEAFF.

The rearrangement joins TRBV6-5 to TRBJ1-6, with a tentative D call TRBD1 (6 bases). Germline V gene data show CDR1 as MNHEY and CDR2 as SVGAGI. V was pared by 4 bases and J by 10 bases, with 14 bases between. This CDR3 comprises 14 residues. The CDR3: CASSSRGQGSPLHF. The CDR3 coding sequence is TGTGCCAGCAGTTCGCGGGGGCAGGGATCACCCCTCCACTTT.

In nucleotides, the CDR3 is TGTGCCAGTAGTATATCCAGGGGGCACACCATATATTTT. Protein sequence: CASSISRGHTIYF. This chain connects TRBV19 to TRBJ1-3, with TRBD1 matching 8 bases. V shed 2 bases and J 8 bases; nucleotides not matched to a gene: 2. The V gene's germline CDR1 is LNHDA and CDR2 SQIVND (reference sequence). There are 13 residues in the CDR3.

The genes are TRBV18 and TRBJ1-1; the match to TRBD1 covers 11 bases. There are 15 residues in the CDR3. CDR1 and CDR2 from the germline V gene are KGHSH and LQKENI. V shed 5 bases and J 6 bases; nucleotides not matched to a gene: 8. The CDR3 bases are TGTGCCAGCTCAGAAGTAGGACAGGGGGCCTCTGAAGCTTTCTTT. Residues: CASSEVGQGASEAFF.

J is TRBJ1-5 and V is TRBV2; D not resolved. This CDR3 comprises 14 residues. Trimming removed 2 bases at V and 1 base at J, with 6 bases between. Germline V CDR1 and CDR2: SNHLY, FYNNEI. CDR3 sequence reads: CASSEQASNQPQHF. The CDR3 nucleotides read TGTGCCAGCAGTGAACAGGCCAGCAATCAGCCCCAGCATTTT.

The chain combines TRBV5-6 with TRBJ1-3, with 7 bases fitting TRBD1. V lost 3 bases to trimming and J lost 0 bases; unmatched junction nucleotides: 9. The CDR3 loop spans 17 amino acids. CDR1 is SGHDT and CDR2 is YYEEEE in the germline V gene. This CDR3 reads CASSSISGQPSGNTIYF. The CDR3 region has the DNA TGTGCCAGCAGCTCGATATCGGGACAGCCCTCTGGAAACACCATATATTTT.

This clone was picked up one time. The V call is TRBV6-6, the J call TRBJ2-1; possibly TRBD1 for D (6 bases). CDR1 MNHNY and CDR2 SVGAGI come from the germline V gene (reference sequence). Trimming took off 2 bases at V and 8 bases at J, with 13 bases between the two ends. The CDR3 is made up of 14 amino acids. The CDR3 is CASSYPQGTHEQFF. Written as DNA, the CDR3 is TGTGCCAGCAGTTACCCCCAGGGGACCCATGAGCAGTTCTTC.

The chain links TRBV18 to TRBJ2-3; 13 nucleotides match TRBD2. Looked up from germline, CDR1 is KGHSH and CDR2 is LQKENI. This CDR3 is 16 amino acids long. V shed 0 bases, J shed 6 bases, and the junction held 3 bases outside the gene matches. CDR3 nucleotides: TGTGCCAGCTCACCACCGGGACTAGCGGGGTCCGATACGCAGTATTTT. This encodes CASSPPGLAGSDTQYF.

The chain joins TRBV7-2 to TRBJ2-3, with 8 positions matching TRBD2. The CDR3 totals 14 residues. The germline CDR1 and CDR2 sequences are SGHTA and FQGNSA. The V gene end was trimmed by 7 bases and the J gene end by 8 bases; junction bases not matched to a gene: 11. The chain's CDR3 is CASNKGGTSATQYF. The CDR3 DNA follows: TGTGCCAGCAACAAAGGGGGGACTAGTGCTACGCAGTATTTT.

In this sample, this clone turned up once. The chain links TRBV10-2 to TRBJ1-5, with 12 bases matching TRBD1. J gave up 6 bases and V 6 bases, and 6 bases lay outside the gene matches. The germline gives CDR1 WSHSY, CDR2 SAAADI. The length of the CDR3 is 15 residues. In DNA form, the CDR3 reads TGCGCCAGCAGCGGGGGACAGGGGGCATCTCAGCCCCAGCATTTT. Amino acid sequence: CASSGGQGASQPQHF.

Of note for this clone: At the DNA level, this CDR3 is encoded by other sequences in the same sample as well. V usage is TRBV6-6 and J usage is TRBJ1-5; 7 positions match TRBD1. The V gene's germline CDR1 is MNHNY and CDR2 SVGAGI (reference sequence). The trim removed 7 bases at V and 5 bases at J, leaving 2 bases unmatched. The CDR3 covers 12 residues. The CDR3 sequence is CASTRGDQPQHF. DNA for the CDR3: TGTGCCAGCACCAGGGGGGATCAGCCCCAGCATTTT.

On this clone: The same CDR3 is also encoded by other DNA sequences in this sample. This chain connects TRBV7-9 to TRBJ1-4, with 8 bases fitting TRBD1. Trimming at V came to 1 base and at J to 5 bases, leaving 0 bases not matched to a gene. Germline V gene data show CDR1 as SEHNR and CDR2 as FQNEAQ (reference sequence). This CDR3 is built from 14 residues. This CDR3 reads CASSLGQGNEKLFF. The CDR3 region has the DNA TGTGCCAGCAGCTTAGGACAGGGGAATGAAAAACTGTTTTTT.

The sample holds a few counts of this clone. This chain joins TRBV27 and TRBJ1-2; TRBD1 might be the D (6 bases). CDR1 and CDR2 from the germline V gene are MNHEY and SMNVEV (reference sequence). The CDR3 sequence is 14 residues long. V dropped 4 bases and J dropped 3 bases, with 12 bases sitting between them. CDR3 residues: CASSSSTGDYGYTF. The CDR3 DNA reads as TGTGCCAGCAGTTCCTCGACAGGTGACTATGGCTACACCTTC.

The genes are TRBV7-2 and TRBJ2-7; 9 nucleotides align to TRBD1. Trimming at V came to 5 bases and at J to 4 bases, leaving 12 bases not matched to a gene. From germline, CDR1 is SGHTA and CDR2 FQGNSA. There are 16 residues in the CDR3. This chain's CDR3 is CASSPTPGQGSYEQYF. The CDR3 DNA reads TGTGCCAGCAGCCCAACTCCGGGACAGGGTAGTTACGAGCAGTACTTC. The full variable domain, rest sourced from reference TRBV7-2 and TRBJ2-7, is GAGVSQSPSNKVTEKGKDVELRCDPISGHTALYWYRQSLGQGLEFLIYFQGNSAPDKSGLPSDRFSAERTGGSVSTLTIQRTQQEDSAVYLCASSPTPGQGSYEQYFGPGTRLTVT.

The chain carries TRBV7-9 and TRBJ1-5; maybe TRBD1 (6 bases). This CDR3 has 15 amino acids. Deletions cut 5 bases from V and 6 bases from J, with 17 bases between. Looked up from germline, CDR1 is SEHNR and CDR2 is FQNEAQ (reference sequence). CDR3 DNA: TGTGCCAGCAGCATAGAGGGGGGGGGTAGTCAGCCCCAGCATTTT. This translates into CASSIEGGGSQPQHF.

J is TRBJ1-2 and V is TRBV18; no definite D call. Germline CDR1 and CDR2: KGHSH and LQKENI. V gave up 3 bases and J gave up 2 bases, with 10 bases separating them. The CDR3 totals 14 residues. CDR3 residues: CASSPSGLNYGYTF. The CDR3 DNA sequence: TGTGCCAGCTCACCTTCGGGGTTAAACTATGGCTACACCTTC.

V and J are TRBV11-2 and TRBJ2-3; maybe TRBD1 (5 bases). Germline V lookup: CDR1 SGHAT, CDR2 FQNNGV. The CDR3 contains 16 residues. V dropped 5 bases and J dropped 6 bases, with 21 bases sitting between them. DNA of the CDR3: TGTGCCAGCAGCCCGCCAGCAGCCAGGGTCGGGGATACGCAGTATTTT. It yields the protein CASSPPAARVGDTQYF.

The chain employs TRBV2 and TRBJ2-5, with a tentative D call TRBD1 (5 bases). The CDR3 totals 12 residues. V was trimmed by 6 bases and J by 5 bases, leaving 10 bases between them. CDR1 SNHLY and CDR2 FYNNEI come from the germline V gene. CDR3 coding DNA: TGTGCCAGCAGCCTCCCAGGGGAGACCCAGTACTTC. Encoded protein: CASSLPGETQYF.

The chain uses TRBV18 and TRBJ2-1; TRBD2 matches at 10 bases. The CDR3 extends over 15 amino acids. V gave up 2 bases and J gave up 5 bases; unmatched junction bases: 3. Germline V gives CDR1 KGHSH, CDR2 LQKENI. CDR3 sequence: CASSPDLAGDNEQFF. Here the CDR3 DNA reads TGTGCCAGCTCACCAGACCTAGCGGGGGACAATGAGCAGTTCTTC.

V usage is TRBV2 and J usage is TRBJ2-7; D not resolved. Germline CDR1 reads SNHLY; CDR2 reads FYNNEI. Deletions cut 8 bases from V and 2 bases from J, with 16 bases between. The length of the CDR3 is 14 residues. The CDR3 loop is CASVPAVETYEQYF. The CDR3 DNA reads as TGTGCCAGCGTTCCCGCGGTCGAAACCTACGAGCAGTACTTC.

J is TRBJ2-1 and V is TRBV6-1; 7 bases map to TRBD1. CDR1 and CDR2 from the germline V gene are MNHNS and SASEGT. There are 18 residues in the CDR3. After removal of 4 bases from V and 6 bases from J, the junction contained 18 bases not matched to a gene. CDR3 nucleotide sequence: TGTGCCAGCAGTGTAGGGACAGTATTTGGGGGTCGGGGCAATGAGCAGTTCTTC. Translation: CASSVGTVFGGRGNEQFF.

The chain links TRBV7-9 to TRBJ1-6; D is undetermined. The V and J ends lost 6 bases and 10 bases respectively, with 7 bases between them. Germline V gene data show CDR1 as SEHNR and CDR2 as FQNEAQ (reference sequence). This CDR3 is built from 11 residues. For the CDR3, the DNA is TGTGCCAGCAGTATGGCCTCACCCCTCCACTTT. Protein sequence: CASSMASPLHF.

The CDR3 here is CATTVKQSGTQHTDTQYF. In DNA form, the CDR3 reads TGCGCCACCACAGTCAAGCAGAGTGGGACACAGCACACAGATACGCAGTATTTT. V usage is TRBV23-1 and J usage is TRBJ2-3; tentative D call: TRBD1 (6 bases). TRBV23-1 is designated an ORF whose function remains uncertain. The CDR3 length is 18 residues. Deletions cut 10 bases from V and 2 bases from J, with 28 bases between.

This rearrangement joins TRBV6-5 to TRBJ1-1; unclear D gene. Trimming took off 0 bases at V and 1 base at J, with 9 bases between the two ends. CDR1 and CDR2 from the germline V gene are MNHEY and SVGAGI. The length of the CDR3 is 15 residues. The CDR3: CASSYSAAANTEAFF. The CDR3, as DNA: TGTGCCAGCAGTTACTCGGCGGCAGCGAACACTGAAGCTTTCTTT.